Only a few counts were recorded for the clone carrying this T cell receptor (beta chain). CDR3 length: 15 residues. V gave up 4 bases and J gave up 5 bases, with 16 bases separating them. Germline CDR1 reads SGDLS; CDR2 reads YYNGEE. These data are taken from a study of response to subunit inactivated influenza vaccine. TCRdb re-derived calls from the RT-PCR reads in MiXCR, one entry per CDR3 protein. The sample contains about 540,000 distinct CDR3 sequences, roughly 25% of which appear only once. These data also featured in a second study, about T cells expressing NK-cell markers. As reported in that work: 5'RACE template switching with UMIs generated TCR beta cDNA.

The V gene is TRBV9, the J gene TRBJ2-1, with a weak D call TRBD2 (6 bases). The material was CD4+ T cells sorted from PBMCs, obtained 11 to 12 days after vaccination. The sequence was obtained from a man aged 45-60 years who received an inactivated influenza vaccine. CDR3 sequence: CASSLGETSNNEQFF. The CDR3, as DNA: TGTGCCAGCAGCTTAGGCGAGACTAGTAACAATGAGCAGTTCTTC.